This paragraph reports one TCR beta chain. Its cognate antigen is unknown. A J-beta primer mix and a sample-barcoded 5' primer were used in a second PCR of about 7 to 11 cycles. TCRdb reprocessed the 5' RACE reads via MiXCR and lists one record per CDR3 protein. The table records 1.5 million to 2 million distinct CDR3 sequences, just under 50% of them present only once. This sample was included in a study of blood T cells in healthy people across ages. Study conclusions and caveats: Researchers judged that diversity estimates from one million T cells fell short of true values.

CDR1 SGHRS and CDR2 YFSETQ come from the germline V gene. The CDR3 has 16 amino acids. Trimming at V came to 5 bases and at J to 2 bases, leaving 11 bases not matched to a gene. The sequence came from a woman between 35 and 50 years old in good health. Sample: blood. The genes are TRBV5-1 and TRBJ2-3; 7 bases agree with TRBD1. The CDR3 sequence is CASRVLPGQNTDTQYF. Written as DNA, the CDR3 is TGCGCCAGCAGGGTTTTACCGGGACAGAACACAGATACGCAGTATTTT.